The 27 T cell receptor beta chains reported below all come from one sample, sequenced in a study of CD8+ T cells in alopecia areata. Sequencing templates came from extracted RNA that was reverse transcribed into cDNA. Assay: immunoSEQ multiplex PCR; the TCRdb copy retains only in-frame clones and omits some. The sample contains 150,000 or so clones, around 47% of which appear only once. Sample: CD4+ T cells sorted from blood. The source of these receptors is a human donor with alopecia areata.

The sample holds a few counts of this clone. The V call is TRBV29-1, the J call TRBJ2-5; 8 bases are a match to TRBD2. CDR3 length: 13 amino acids. Germline lookup yields CDR1 SQVTM and CDR2 ANQGSEA. Unmatched junction bases numbered 1, after V lost 2 bases and J lost 2 bases. CDR3 DNA sequence: TGCAGCGTTGAAACTAGCGGTCAAGAGACCCAGTACTTC. It specifies CSVETSGQETQYF.

This clone was recorded a few times. This rearrangement joins TRBV5-1 to TRBJ2-1, with 10 bases identical to TRBD2. In germline, CDR1 is SGHRS, CDR2 YFSETQ. This CDR3 comprises 17 residues. The V and J ends lost 0 bases and 6 bases, in that order; junction bases with no gene match: 9. CDR3 amino acids: CASSLVTAGGPGNEQFF. For the CDR3, the DNA is TGCGCCAGCAGCTTGGTAACAGCGGGAGGGCCAGGCAATGAGCAGTTCTTC. Full variable domain (missing parts from reference TRBV5-1 and TRBJ2-1): KAGVTQTPRYLIKTRGQQVTLSCSPISGHRSVSWYQQTPGQGLQFLFEYFSETQRNKGNFPGRFSGRQFSNSRSEMNVSTLELGDSALYLCASSLVTAGGPGNEQFFGPGTRLTVL.

The chain combines TRBV9 with TRBJ2-6; 7 bases fit TRBD2. Trimming cost V 4 bases and J 2 bases; bases outside gene matches: 3. In germline, CDR1 is SGDLS, CDR2 YYNGEE. CDR3 length: 15 residues. The CDR3 DNA follows: TGTGCCAGCAGCTTCAGCGGGACTGGGGCCAACGTCCTGACTTTC. Translation: CASSFSGTGANVLTF.

The J gene is TRBJ2-7, the V gene TRBV5-1; perhaps TRBD1 as D (6 bases). Germline-derived CDR1 and CDR2 are SGHRS and YFSETQ. The V and J ends lost 4 bases and 5 bases respectively, with 16 bases between them. The CDR3 extends over 14 amino acids. In DNA, the CDR3 is TGCGCCAGCAGCCCCCAGGGGCCTACCCACGAGCAGTACTTC. It specifies CASSPQGPTHEQYF.

J is TRBJ2-1 and V is TRBV7-9; 11 bases agree with TRBD2. CDR1 is SEHNR and CDR2 is FQNEAQ in the germline V gene (reference sequence). CDR3 length equals 17 residues. The trim removed 2 bases at V and 8 bases at J, leaving 11 bases unmatched. CDR3 DNA: TGTGCCAGCAGCTTATGGGCTAGCGGGAGGAGGCTTGATGAGCAGTTCTTC. Translation gives CASSLWASGRRLDEQFF.

The chain links TRBV18 to TRBJ2-1; 8 nucleotides align to TRBD2. The CDR3 length is 18 residues. Germline V gene sequence: CDR1 KGHSH, CDR2 LQKENI. Trimming took 4 bases from V and 2 from J; bases not matched to a gene: 13. The chain's CDR3 is CASSLLSGGPSTYNEQFF. In nucleotides, the CDR3 is TGTGCCAGCTCACTCCTATCGGGAGGGCCCTCCACCTACAATGAGCAGTTCTTC.

The chain couples TRBV23-1 to TRBJ2-7; D is tentatively TRBD1 or TRBD2 (5 bases each). Being an ORF, TRBV23-1 has a function that is uncertain. V lost 1 base and J lost 0, with 16 bases in between. CDR3 length: 17 amino acids. The CDR3, as DNA: TGCGCCAGCAGTCAATGGGGGATGAGGGCGTACTCCTACGAGCAGTACTTC. Amino acids: CASSQWGMRAYSYEQYF.

The J gene is TRBJ2-7, the V gene TRBV5-1; perhaps TRBD1 as D (5 bases). CDR1 is SGHRS and CDR2 is YFSETQ in the germline V gene. This CDR3 is 14 amino acids long. Trimming removed 0 bases at V and 1 base at J, with 8 bases between. The CDR3 coding sequence is TGCGCCAGCAGCTTGGAGACAGTTTCCTACGAGCAGTACTTC. As protein: CASSLETVSYEQYF.

V gene TRBV7-9 combines with J gene TRBJ2-2; D not certain. V lost 1 base and J lost 0, with 6 bases in between. CDR1 is SEHNR, CDR2 FQNEAQ, per germline (reference sequence). CDR3 length: 15 amino acids. CDR3 residues: CASSLEATNTGELFF. Here the CDR3 DNA reads TGTGCCAGCAGCTTAGAGGCAACGAACACCGGGGAGCTGTTTTTT.

The chain combines TRBV5-4 with TRBJ2-4, with D perhaps TRBD1 or TRBD2 (5 bases each). From germline, CDR1 is SGHNT and CDR2 YYREEE (reference sequence). Trimming shortened V by 4 bases and J by 2 bases, and 16 bases separated the two germline ends. The CDR3 totals 16 residues. This CDR3 reads CASSGYRDGTKNIQYF. For the CDR3, the DNA is TGTGCCAGCAGCGGATACCGGGACGGTACCAAAAACATTCAGTACTTC.

CDR3 coding DNA: TGTGCCAGCAGTGAAGGTCAGGGTCCTCAGCCCCAGCATTTT. Protein sequence: CASSEGQGPQPQHF. V gene TRBV6-1 combines with J gene TRBJ1-5; D is possibly TRBD1 (5 bases). CDR3 length equals 14 residues. Per the germline V gene, CDR1 is MNHNS and CDR2 is SASEGT. The V and J ends lost 1 base and 6 bases respectively, with 10 bases between them.

This clone was detected a few times. This sequence joins TRBV11-1 and TRBJ1-2, with D maybe TRBD1 (6 bases). The CDR3 totals 15 residues. CDR1 and CDR2 from the germline V gene are SGHAT and FQDESV (reference sequence). Trimming cost V 5 bases and J 4 bases, with 17 bases left between them. The DNA for the CDR3 is TGTGCCAGCAGCCAATCCGACAGGAACACCTATGGCTACACCTTC. It is translated as CASSQSDRNTYGYTF.

The rearrangement uses TRBV2 and TRBJ2-5; D is undetermined. Deletions cut 5 bases from V and 5 bases from J, with 9 bases between. This CDR3 region has 12 residues. CDR1 SNHLY and CDR2 FYNNEI come from the germline V gene. The CDR3 coding sequence is TGTGCCAGCAGTTACAGTGGGGAGACCCAGTACTTC. Its protein product is CASSYSGETQYF.

This clone turned up a few times. The gene calls are TRBV28 and TRBJ2-7; TRBD2 matches at 10 bases. Germline loops: CDR1 MDHEN, CDR2 SYDVKM. The CDR3 loop spans 16 amino acids. With 4 bases clipped from V and 2 bases from J, the junction kept 8 bases outside the gene matches. CDR3 sequence reads: CASSSGSGRPPYEQYF. The CDR3 region has the DNA TGTGCCAGCAGTTCTGGTAGCGGGAGGCCGCCCTACGAGCAGTACTTC.

This clone came up a few times. The V and J genes are TRBV29-1 and TRBJ2-5; 11 bases fit TRBD2. The trim removed 5 bases at V and 12 bases at J, leaving 14 bases unmatched. Germline CDR1 reads SQVTM; CDR2 reads ANQGSEA. The CDR3 has 14 amino acids. This CDR3 is CSVRLVGLAEPEYF. The CDR3 coding sequence is TGCAGCGTTCGGCTAGTGGGACTAGCGGAGCCAGAGTACTTC.

The chain couples TRBV28 to TRBJ2-1, with a weak D call TRBD2 (7 bases). The CDR3 loop spans 17 amino acids. Trimming removed 3 bases from V and 7 bases from J, with 22 bases in between. CDR1 is MDHEN and CDR2 is SYDVKM in the germline V gene. The CDR3 reads CASSFERDRGRGNEQFF. CDR3 bases: TGTGCCAGCAGTTTTGAGCGGGATAGGGGCAGGGGAAATGAGCAGTTCTTC.

The J gene is TRBJ2-5, the V gene TRBV5-1; D remains ambiguous. Trimming stripped 5 bases from V and 3 bases from J, with 11 bases between. Germline CDR1 reads SGHRS; CDR2 reads YFSETQ. CDR3 length equals 13 residues. The chain's CDR3 is CASSRPVEETQYF. The DNA of the CDR3 is TGCGCCAGCAGTCGCCCTGTCGAAGAGACCCAGTACTTC.

About this clone itself: Other DNA sequences in the sample encode the same CDR3. The chain carries TRBV5-1 and TRBJ2-1; D not certain. Trimming stripped 0 bases from V and 0 bases from J, with 10 bases between. Germline V gene lookup returns CDR1 SGHRS and CDR2 YFSETQ. The CDR3 runs 16 residues. In nucleotides, the CDR3 is TGCGCCAGCAGCTTGGCAGGAACAAGCTCCTACAATGAGCAGTTCTTC. Protein sequence: CASSLAGTSSYNEQFF.

The chain is built from TRBV9 and TRBJ1-1; 8 nucleotides align to TRBD1. The germline V gene encodes CDR1 SGDLS and CDR2 YYNGEE. After removal of 4 bases from V and 6 bases from J, the junction contained 14 bases not matched to a gene. This CDR3 is 16 amino acids long. CDR3 sequence: CASSTRTGLEHSEAFF. The CDR3, as DNA: TGTGCCAGCAGCACCCGGACAGGGCTTGAACACTCTGAAGCTTTCTTT.

This clone was observed a handful of times. The V call is TRBV10-3, the J call TRBJ2-1, with D possibly TRBD1 on 5 matching bases. The CDR3 sequence is 14 residues long. Germline V gives CDR1 ENHRY, CDR2 SYGVKD. The germline V and J ends were trimmed by 4 bases and 5 bases, with 12 bases remaining between them. CDR3 nucleotides: TGTGCCATCAGTGTAAAGGACAAGCACAATGAGCAGTTCTTC. This gives the protein CAISVKDKHNEQFF.

The count of this clone is one. This chain joins TRBV6-5 and TRBJ1-5; D possibly corresponds to TRBD1 (6 bases). Per the germline V gene, CDR1 is MNHEY and CDR2 is SVGAGI. The CDR3 extends over 14 amino acids. Trimming left V 2 bases short and J 4 bases short, with 9 bases between. The CDR3 coding sequence is TGTGCCAGCAGTTACCGGGGGCGTAATCAGCCCCAGCATTTT. Protein: CASSYRGRNQPQHF.

The V call is TRBV5-6, the J call TRBJ2-2; no firm D call. Germline CDR1 SGHDT, CDR2 YYEEEE. V lost 2 bases and J 2 bases, leaving 13 bases between the germline ends. The CDR3 runs to 16 residues. CDR3: CASSFSTLTNTGELFF. The CDR3, as DNA: TGTGCCAGCAGCTTCTCCACTCTAACCAACACCGGGGAGCTGTTTTTT.

This chain links TRBV7-3 with TRBJ2-5, with 7 bases lining up with TRBD2. The J call is doubtful: the DNA matches TRBJ2-7 better. The CDR3 consists of 14 residues. Germline CDR1 SGHTA, CDR2 FQGTGA. For the CDR3, the DNA is TGTGCCAGCAGCCGGGAGGCAGGGACCTACGAGCAGTACTTC. Amino acid sequence: CASSREAGTYEQYF.

This clone was detected a few times. This chain uses TRBV5-4 with TRBJ2-1; D could derive from TRBD1 or TRBD2 (5 bases each). CDR1 and CDR2 (germline): SGHNT, YYREEE (reference sequence). Trimming shortened V by 4 bases and J by 12 bases, and 14 bases separated the two germline ends. This CDR3 comprises 12 residues. The CDR3: CASSAPGTGQFF. CDR3 bases: TGTGCCAGCAGCGCGCCAGGGACCGGGCAGTTCTTC.

The chain combines TRBV7-8 with TRBJ1-5; the D is unclear. CDR1 and CDR2 from the germline V gene are SGHVS and FQNEAQ. This CDR3 region has 14 residues. The V end lost 3 bases, the J end lost 0 bases, and 6 bases lay between the germline ends. The CDR3 loop is CASSFSASNQPQHF. The CDR3 nucleotides are TGTGCCAGCAGCTTTTCAGCTAGCAATCAGCCCCAGCATTTT. Drawing the rest from reference TRBV7-8 and TRBJ1-5, the complete variable domain is GAGVSQSPRYKVAKRGQDVALRCDPISGHVSLFWYQQALGQGPEFLTYFQNEAQLDKSGLPSDRFFAERPEGSVSTLKIQRTQQEDSAVYLCASSFSASNQPQHFGDGTRLSIL.

A single count supports this clone. This chain connects TRBV5-1 to TRBJ2-5; 7 bases align to TRBD1. V was clipped by 4 bases and J by 4 bases; unmatched bases: 7. The CDR3 length is 14 residues. Germline CDR1 reads SGHRS; CDR2 reads YFSETQ. The CDR3 here is CASSEGAIGETQYF. CDR3 coding DNA: TGCGCCAGCAGCGAGGGGGCAATTGGAGAGACCCAGTACTTC.

The J gene is TRBJ2-3, the V gene TRBV7-9; D not resolved. Germline CDR1 is SEHNR and CDR2 is FQNEAQ (reference sequence). This CDR3 comprises 13 residues. V was cut by 5 bases and J by 5 bases, with 11 bases left in between. CDR3 sequence (DNA): TGTGCCAGCAGCGACCAAGGGCGAGATACGCAGTATTTT. It codes for CASSDQGRDTQYF.